The rows below give T cell receptor beta chains drawn from one sample of a study of synovial regulatory T cells in juvenile arthritis. The protocol was immunoSEQ multiplex PCR, while the TCRdb copy is restricted to in-frame clones and leaves out a portion. The sample has 7,500 to 10,000 clones, and its top ten clones hold nearly 0.95%. Material for sequencing was Treg cells from blood. These receptors all stem from a donor aged 2-30 years with juvenile idiopathic arthritis. CDR3s include the opening cysteine and the closing phenylalanine or tryptophan. Not every row has a clone size; where given, it reads once, few, many or a size class.

J gene,V gene,clone size,CDR3 protein
TRBJ2-3,TRBV5-6,NA,CASSLREFTDTQYF
TRBJ2-7,TRBV19,NA,CASRTTAGTSAEQYF
TRBJ2-1,TRBV6-6,NA,CATSRHRDLASNEQFF
TRBJ2-7,TRBV4-2,NA,CASSQDYQSSYEQYF
TRBJ2-3,TRBV19,NA,CASSIPRTASTDTQYF
TRBJ2-7,TRBV6-1,NA,CASRGGQGVTYEQYF
TRBJ1-4,TRBV5-1,NA,CASSLDTNEKLFF
TRBJ2-3,TRBV5-4,NA,CASSLGPSDTQYF
TRBJ2-1,TRBV19,NA,CASSRTSGFYNEQFF
TRBJ1-6,TRBV19,NA,CASSPPEGPSPLHF
TRBJ1-2,TRBV6-1,NA,CASSSTGTTYGYTF
TRBJ1-2,TRBV28,NA,CASSSRGLNGYTF
TRBJ2-7,TRBV7-8,NA,CASSKQGYEQYF
TRBJ2-2,TRBV19,NA,CASSKYGTSGPNTGELFF
TRBJ2-5,TRBV5-6,NA,CASRGQGHQETQYF
TRBJ2-4,TRBV16,medium-sized,CASSQYSIAKNIQYF
TRBJ1-4,TRBV28,NA,CASSLTGGGANEKLFF
TRBJ2-7,TRBV5-1,NA,CASSLAGIRTVDEQYF
TRBJ1-5,TRBV5-3,NA,CARSSMPQVMNQPQHF